This T cell receptor (beta chain) was captured by sequencing in a study of radiation and T cells in renal cell carcinoma. Clones were sequenced by immunoSEQ multiplex PCR, and TCRdb holds only the in-frame ones, with some missing. Here the sample spans roughly 150,000 clones, 87% being singletons. CDR1 is GTSNPN and CDR2 is SVGIG in the germline V gene (reference sequence). This CDR3 is 12 amino acids long. V was clipped by 5 bases and J by 4 bases, with 11 bases between them. The time point: blood 2 weeks post-SBRT. As to treatment: 15 Gy SBRT to primary tumor, nephrectomy 4 weeks later. Clear cell pathology was present in this patient's renal cell carcinoma.

The material was blood, obtained from a patient whose treatment included radiotherapy and nephrectomy. The rearrangement links TRBV30 to TRBJ2-5, with D unclear. The receptor was derived from a woman aged 50 to 60 with renal cell carcinoma. The CDR3: CAWGLGRETQYF. CDR3 nucleotides: TGTGCCTGGGGCCTAGGTAGAGAGACCCAGTACTTC. The complete variable domain, with remaining parts taken from reference TRBV30 and TRBJ2-5, reads SQTIHQWPATLVQPVGSPLSLECTVEGTSNPNLYWYRQAAGRGLQLLFYSVGIGQISSEVPQNLSASRPQDRQFILSSKKLLLSDSGFYLCAWGLGRETQYFGPGTRLLVL.